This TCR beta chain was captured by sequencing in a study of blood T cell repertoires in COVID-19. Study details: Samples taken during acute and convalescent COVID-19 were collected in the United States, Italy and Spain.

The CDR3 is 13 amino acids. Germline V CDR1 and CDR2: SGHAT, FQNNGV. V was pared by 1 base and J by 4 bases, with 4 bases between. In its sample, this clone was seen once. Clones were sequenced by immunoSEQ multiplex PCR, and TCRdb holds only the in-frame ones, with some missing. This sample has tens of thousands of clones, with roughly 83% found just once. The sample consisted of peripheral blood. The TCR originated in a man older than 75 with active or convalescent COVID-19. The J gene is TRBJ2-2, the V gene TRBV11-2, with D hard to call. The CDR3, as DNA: TGTGCCAGCAGCTTAGGACTCACCGGGGAGCTGTTTTTT. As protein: CASSLGLTGELFF.